The next 17 T cell receptor beta chains were all read from a single sample in a study of blood T cell repertoires in COVID-19. The protocol was immunoSEQ multiplex PCR, while the TCRdb copy is restricted to in-frame clones and leaves out a portion. Of hundreds of thousands of clones listed, roughly 88% are singletons. The source material was PBMCs or T cells enriched from blood (not recorded which). The receptors were gathered from a man aged 25-40 years who had recovered from COVID-19.

The chain uses TRBV19 and TRBJ2-3, with D perhaps TRBD2 (6 bases). The CDR3 spans 15 residues. V dropped 4 bases and J dropped 3 bases, with 14 bases sitting between them. CDR1 and CDR2 from the germline V gene are LNHDA and SQIVND (reference sequence). The CDR3 region is CASSTPLASTDTQYF. The CDR3 nucleotides read TGTGCCAGTAGTACCCCGCTAGCGAGTACAGATACGCAGTATTTT.

The chain uses TRBV5-6 and TRBJ2-4, with D unresolved. Germline CDR1 and CDR2: SGHDT and YYEEEE. Trimming cost V 5 bases and J 3 bases, with 15 bases left between them. The CDR3 length is 15 residues. CDR3 sequence reads: CASSMGISGKNIQYF. The CDR3 coding sequence is TGTGCCAGCAGTATGGGTATTTCAGGCAAAAACATTCAGTACTTC.

The rearrangement joins TRBV3-1 (or the pseudogene TRBV3-2) to TRBJ2-1; 9 positions agree with TRBD1. The CDR3 totals 16 residues. J was trimmed by 6 bases and V by 0 bases; bases with no gene match: 6. CDR1 LGHDT and CDR2 YNNKEL come from the germline V gene (reference sequence). The CDR3 here is CASSQEAYRGLNEQFF. The CDR3 nucleotides read TGTGCCAGCAGCCAAGAAGCCTACAGGGGGCTCAATGAGCAGTTCTTC.

There are a few counts of this clone. The chain has TRBV12-3 or TRBV12-4 and TRBJ1-2; the D is unclear. The V and J ends lost 7 bases and 1 base respectively, with 7 bases between them. The CDR3 contains 12 residues. For the CDR3, the DNA is TGTGCCAGCATCGGGGTTAACTATGGCTACACCTTC. Translated: CASIGVNYGYTF.

The chain carries TRBV19 and TRBJ2-3; possibly TRBD1 for D (8 bases). Germline V lookup: CDR1 LNHDA, CDR2 SQIVND (reference sequence). The CDR3 is 14 residues long. The germline V and J ends were trimmed by 8 bases and 6 bases, with 18 bases remaining between them. The DNA of the CDR3 is TGTGCCAGTTCCGACAGGGGAGGGGGGGATACGCAGTATTTT. Amino acids: CASSDRGGGDTQYF.

The chain carries TRBV4-2 and TRBJ1-2; 11 bases map to TRBD1. Germline V gives CDR1 LGHNA, CDR2 YNFKEQ. The J segment lost 5 bases and the V segment lost 3 bases, leaving 11 bases of the junction unmatched. The CDR3 length is 17 residues. DNA of the CDR3: TGTGCCAGCAGCCACTCGGACAGGGGGCTGTATAGGTATGGCTACACCTTC. Amino acids: CASSHSDRGLYRYGYTF.

The V call is TRBV5-8, the J call TRBJ1-5; TRBD1 matches at 7 bases. The CDR3 is 14 amino acids. Trimming took 4 bases from V and 4 from J; bases not matched to a gene: 5. The V gene's germline CDR1 is SGHTS and CDR2 YDEGEE. The CDR3, as DNA: TGTGCCAGCAGCGTCAGGGGGTTTAATCAGCCCCAGCATTTT. Protein sequence: CASSVRGFNQPQHF.

The J gene is TRBJ1-2, the V gene TRBV7-9; weak D call: TRBD1 (6 bases). The CDR3 is 12 residues long. CDR1 and CDR2 from the germline V gene are SEHNR and FQNEAQ (reference sequence). The V end was cut by 5 bases, the J end by 8 bases, with 12 bases between. CDR3 region: CASSQTGQGYTF. CDR3 in DNA: TGTGCCAGCAGCCAGACTGGACAGGGCTACACCTTC.

This chain uses TRBV6-5 with TRBJ1-2; D perhaps matches TRBD1 (6 bases). V shed 1 base and J shed 6 bases, with 12 bases lying between them. Germline V gene sequence: CDR1 MNHEY, CDR2 SVGAGI. This CDR3 is 14 amino acids long. The CDR3 is CASSYWGGGDGYTF. The CDR3 DNA follows: TGTGCCAGCAGTTACTGGGGGGGCGGAGATGGCTACACCTTC.

This clone is a singleton in its sample. The chain uses TRBV9 and TRBJ2-4; 10 positions agree with TRBD2. Per the germline V gene, CDR1 is SGDLS and CDR2 is YYNGEE. The CDR3 covers 17 residues. The trim removed 3 bases at V and 0 bases at J, leaving 6 bases unmatched. The CDR3 DNA reads as TGTGCCAGCAGCGGTAGCGGGGGGACCTTAGCCAAAAACATTCAGTACTTC. Amino acid sequence: CASSGSGGTLAKNIQYF.

The chain carries TRBV7-3 and TRBJ2-1; TRBD2 matches 9 bases. From germline, CDR1 is SGHTA and CDR2 FQGTGA. The J segment lost 4 bases and the V segment lost 3 bases, leaving 4 bases of the junction unmatched. This CDR3 has 15 residues. The CDR3 nucleotides are TGTGCCAGCAGCTTGCCGGGACTAGCTTACAATGAGCAGTTCTTC. This encodes CASSLPGLAYNEQFF.

This chain links TRBV7-9 with TRBJ1-1, with D possibly TRBD1 on 5 matching bases. This CDR3 is built from 12 residues. Per the germline V gene, CDR1 is SEHNR and CDR2 is FQNEAQ (reference sequence). V lost 5 bases, J lost 4 bases, and 8 bases lay in between. The CDR3, as DNA: TGTGCCAGCAGCATCCAGGGCACTGAAGCTTTCTTT. It codes for CASSIQGTEAFF.

The CDR3 spells CASSPAGWGNEQFF. In DNA form, the CDR3 reads TGTGCCAGCAGTCCAGCGGGGTGGGGCAATGAGCAGTTCTTC. This chain joins TRBV6-5 and TRBJ2-1; 7 bases align to TRBD2. Germline CDR1 reads MNHEY; CDR2 reads SVGAGI. CDR3 size: 14 residues. V was pared by 5 bases and J by 6 bases, with 7 bases of the junction left unmatched.

The chain has TRBV4-3 and TRBJ1-3; a possible D gene is TRBD1 (6 bases). Trimming shortened V by 0 bases and J by 1 base, and 16 bases separated the two germline ends. From germline, CDR1 is LGHNA and CDR2 YSLEER. The CDR3 length is 18 residues. CDR3 DNA sequence: TGCGCCAGCAGCCAAGATTTTGAGGGGGGGTATTCTGGAAACACCATATATTTT. Translating gives CASSQDFEGGYSGNTIYF.

The chain employs TRBV30 and TRBJ1-2, with 8 bases aligning to TRBD1. With V trimmed by 1 base and J by 4 bases, 2 bases remained unmatched. There are 13 residues in the CDR3. Germline-derived CDR1 and CDR2 are GTSNPN and SVGIG (reference sequence). The CDR3 DNA is TGTGCCTGGAGTGGGACAGGGACCTATGGCTACACCTTC. Amino acids: CAWSGTGTYGYTF.

In its sample, this clone was seen many times. J is TRBJ2-5 and V is TRBV2; TRBD1 aligns across 9 bases. Germline assignment: CDR1 SNHLY and CDR2 FYNNEI. V gave up 10 bases and J gave up 7 bases; unmatched junction bases: 7. The CDR3 runs 12 residues. The CDR3 DNA reads TGTGCCACCCAGGGACAGGGCGGGACCCAGTACTTC. This translates into CATQGQGGTQYF.

The rearrangement uses TRBV7-3 and TRBJ2-3, with 13 bases that match TRBD2. Germline V gene data show CDR1 as SGHTA and CDR2 as FQGTGA. The CDR3 is 16 residues long. Trimming removed 4 bases from V and 1 base from J; junction bases left unmatched: 2. The CDR3 region has the DNA TGTGCCAGCAGCTCCGGGACTAGCGGGGGCACAGATACGCAGTATTTT. This encodes CASSSGTSGGTDTQYF. Full variable domain (remainder filled in from reference TRBV7-3 and TRBJ2-3): GAGVSQTPSNKVTEKGKYVELRCDPISGHTALYWYRQSLGQGPEFLIYFQGTGAADDSGLPNDRFFAVRPEGSVSTLKIQRTERGDSAVYLCASSSGTSGGTDTQYFGPGTRLTVL.